This T cell receptor beta chain was sequenced in a study of cytomegalovirus exposure and HLA in healthy donors. The CDR3 covers 14 residues. The V gene's germline CDR1 is SEHNR and CDR2 FQNEAQ (reference sequence). Samples came from healthy bone marrow donors. The PCR was carried out with 60 Vbeta primers and 13 Jbeta primers. Assay: immunoSEQ multiplex PCR; the TCRdb copy retains only in-frame clones and omits some. The sample lists 150,000 to 200,000 clones; roughly 84% were seen once. Concerning this clone itself: An end of the junction differs from the germline gene, which may be a read error.

The TCR originated in a young man in good health and CMV-seropositive. This chain links TRBV7-9 with TRBJ1-2, with 7 nucleotides matching TRBD1. Sequencing used PBMCs. In DNA, the CDR3 is TGTTCCAGCAGCTCTGGACAGGCCCTCTATGGCTACACCTTC. Protein product: CSSSSGQALYGYTF.